This TCR beta chain was identified during a study of OX40 agonist ivuxolimab in advanced cancers. General study points: In the 0.1 to 3.0 mg/kg range, CD4+ and CD8+ blood T cells had expanded clonally by week 6.

As concerns this clone: What it recognizes is unknown.

Here immunoSEQ multiplex PCR was the method, and the copy in TCRdb shows in-frame clones only, minus some. This sample has roughly 43,000 clones; about 86% occur once, and the top ten carry about 35%. It was autoimmune disease history or systemic immunosuppression that excluded patients. V shed 5 bases, J shed 2 bases, and the junction held 18 bases outside the gene matches. The CDR3 has 18 amino acids. CDR1 and CDR2 from the germline V gene are SGHAT and FQNNGV. This sequence joins TRBV11-2 and TRBJ2-7; 7 nucleotides agree with TRBD2. Material: CD4+ or CD8+ T cells sorted from blood, obtained in a trial of the OX40 agonist ivuxolimab. This receptor was obtained from an adult with an advanced solid tumor such as melanoma, head and neck, liver or kidney cancer. The CDR3 spells CASSLQSLTAGAAYEQYF. CDR3 coding DNA: TGTGCCAGCAGCCTACAAAGTCTAACGGCGGGAGCGGCCTACGAGCAGTACTTC.